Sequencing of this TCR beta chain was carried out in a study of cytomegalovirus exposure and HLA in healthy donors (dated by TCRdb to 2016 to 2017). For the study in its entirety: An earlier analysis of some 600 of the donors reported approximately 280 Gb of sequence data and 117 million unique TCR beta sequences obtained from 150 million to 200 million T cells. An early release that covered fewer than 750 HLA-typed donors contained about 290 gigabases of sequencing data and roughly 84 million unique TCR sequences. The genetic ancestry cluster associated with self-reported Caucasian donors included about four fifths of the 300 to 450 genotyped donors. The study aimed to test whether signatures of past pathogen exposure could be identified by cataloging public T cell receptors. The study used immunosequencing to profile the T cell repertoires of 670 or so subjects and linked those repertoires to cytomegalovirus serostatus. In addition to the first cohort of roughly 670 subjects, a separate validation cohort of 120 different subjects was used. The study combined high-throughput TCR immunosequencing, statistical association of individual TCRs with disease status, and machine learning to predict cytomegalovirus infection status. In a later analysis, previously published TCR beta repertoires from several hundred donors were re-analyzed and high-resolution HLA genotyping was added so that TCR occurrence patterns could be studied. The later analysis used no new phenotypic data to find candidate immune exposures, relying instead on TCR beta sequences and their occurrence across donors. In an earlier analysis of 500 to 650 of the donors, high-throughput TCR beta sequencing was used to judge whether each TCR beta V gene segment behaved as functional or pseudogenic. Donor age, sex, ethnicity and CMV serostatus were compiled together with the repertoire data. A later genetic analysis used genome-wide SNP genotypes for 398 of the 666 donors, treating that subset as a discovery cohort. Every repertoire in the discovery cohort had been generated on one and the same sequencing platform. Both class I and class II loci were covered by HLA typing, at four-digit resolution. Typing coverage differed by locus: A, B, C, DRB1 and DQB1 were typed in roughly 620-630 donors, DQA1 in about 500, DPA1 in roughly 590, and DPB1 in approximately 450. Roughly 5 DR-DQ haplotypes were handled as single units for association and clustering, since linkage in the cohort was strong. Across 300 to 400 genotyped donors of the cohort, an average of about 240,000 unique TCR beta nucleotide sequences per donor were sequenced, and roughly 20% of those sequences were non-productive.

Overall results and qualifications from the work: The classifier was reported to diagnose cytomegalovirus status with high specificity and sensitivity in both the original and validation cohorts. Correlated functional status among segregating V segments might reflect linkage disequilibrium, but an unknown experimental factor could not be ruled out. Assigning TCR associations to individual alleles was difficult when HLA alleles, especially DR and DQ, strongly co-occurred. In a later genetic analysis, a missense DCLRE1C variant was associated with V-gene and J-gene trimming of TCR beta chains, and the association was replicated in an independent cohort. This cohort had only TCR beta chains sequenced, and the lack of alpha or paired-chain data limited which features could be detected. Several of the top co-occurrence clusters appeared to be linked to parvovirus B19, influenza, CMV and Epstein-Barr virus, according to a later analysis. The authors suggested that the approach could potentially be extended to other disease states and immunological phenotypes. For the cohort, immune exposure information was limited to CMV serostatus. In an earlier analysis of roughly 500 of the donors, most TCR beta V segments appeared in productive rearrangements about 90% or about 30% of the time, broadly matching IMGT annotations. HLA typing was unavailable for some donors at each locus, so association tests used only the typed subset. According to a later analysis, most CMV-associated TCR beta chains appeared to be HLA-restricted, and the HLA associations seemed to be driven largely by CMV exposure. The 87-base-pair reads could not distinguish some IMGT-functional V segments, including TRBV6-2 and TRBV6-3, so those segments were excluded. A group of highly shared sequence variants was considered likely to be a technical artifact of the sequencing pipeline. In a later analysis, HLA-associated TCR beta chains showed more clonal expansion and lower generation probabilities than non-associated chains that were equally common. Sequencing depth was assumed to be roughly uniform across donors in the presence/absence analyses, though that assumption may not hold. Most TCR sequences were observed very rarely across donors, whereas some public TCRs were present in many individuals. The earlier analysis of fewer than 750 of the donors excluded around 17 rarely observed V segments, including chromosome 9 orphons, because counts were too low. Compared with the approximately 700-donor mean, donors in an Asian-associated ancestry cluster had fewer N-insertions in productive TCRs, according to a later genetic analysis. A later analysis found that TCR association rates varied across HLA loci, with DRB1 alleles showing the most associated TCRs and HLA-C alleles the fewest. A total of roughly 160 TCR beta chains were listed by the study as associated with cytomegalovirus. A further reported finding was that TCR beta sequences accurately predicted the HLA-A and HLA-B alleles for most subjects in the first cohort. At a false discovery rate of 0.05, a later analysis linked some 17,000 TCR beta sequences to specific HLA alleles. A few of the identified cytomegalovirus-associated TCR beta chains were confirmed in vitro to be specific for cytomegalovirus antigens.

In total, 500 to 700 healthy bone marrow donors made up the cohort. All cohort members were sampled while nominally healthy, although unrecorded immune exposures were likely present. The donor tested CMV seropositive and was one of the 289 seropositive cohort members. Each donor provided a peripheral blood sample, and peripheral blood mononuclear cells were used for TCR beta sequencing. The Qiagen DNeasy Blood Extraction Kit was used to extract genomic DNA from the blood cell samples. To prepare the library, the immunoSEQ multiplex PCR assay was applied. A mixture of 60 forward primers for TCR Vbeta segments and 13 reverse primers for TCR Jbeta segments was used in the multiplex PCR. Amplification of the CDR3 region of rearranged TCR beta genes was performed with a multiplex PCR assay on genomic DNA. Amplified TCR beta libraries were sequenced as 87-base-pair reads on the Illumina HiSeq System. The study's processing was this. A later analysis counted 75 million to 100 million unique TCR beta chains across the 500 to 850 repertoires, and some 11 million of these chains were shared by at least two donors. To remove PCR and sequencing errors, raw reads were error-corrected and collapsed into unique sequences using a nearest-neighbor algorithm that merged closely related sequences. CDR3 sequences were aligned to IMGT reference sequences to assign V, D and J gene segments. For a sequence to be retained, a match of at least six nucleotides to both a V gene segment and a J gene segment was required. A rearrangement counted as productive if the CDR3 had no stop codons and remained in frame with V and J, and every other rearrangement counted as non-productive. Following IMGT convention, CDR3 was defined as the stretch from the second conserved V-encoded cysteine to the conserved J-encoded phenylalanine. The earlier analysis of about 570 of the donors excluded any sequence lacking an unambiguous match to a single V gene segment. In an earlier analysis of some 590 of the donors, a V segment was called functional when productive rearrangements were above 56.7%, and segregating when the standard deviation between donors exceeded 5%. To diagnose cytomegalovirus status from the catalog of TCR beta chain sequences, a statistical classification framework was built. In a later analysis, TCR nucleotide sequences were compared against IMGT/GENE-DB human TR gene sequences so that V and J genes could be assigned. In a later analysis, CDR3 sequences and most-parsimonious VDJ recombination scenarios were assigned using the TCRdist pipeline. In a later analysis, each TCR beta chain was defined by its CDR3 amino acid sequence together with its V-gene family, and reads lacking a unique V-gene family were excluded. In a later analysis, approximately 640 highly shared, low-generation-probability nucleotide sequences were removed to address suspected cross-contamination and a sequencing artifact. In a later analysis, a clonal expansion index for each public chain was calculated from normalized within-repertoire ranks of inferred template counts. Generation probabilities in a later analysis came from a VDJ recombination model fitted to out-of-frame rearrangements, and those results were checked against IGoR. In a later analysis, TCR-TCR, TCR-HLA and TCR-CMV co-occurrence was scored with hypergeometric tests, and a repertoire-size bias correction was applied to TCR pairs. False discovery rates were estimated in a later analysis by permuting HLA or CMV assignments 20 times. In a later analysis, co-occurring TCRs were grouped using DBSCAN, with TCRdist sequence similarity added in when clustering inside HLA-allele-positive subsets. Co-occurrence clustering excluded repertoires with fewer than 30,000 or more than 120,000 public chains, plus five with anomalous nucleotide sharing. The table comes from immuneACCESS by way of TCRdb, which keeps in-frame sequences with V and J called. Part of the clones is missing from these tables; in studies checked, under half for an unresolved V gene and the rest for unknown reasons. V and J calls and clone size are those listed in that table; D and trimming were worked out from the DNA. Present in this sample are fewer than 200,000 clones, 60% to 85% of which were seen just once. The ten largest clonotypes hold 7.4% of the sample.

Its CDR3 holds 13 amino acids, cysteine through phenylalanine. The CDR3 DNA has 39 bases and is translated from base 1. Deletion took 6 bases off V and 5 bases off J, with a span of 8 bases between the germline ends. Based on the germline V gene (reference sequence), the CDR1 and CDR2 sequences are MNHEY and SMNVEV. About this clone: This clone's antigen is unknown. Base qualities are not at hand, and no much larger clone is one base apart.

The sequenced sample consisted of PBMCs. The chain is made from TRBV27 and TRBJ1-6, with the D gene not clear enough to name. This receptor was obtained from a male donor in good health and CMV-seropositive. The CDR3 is CASRGGHNSPLHF. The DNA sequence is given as TGTGCCAGCAGAGGAGGGCATAATTCACCCCTCCACTTT.